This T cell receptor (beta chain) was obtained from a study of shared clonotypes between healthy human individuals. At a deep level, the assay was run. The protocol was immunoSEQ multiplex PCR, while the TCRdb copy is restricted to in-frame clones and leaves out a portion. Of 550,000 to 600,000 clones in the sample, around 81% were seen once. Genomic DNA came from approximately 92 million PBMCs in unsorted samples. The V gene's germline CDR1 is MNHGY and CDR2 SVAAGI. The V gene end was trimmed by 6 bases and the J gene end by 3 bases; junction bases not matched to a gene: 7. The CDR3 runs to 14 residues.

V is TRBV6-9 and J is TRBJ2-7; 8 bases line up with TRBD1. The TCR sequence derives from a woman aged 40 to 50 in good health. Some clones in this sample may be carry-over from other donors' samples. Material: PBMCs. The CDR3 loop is CASSRRQGNYEQYF. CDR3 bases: TGTGCCAGCAGCCGCAGACAGGGGAACTACGAGCAGTACTTC.